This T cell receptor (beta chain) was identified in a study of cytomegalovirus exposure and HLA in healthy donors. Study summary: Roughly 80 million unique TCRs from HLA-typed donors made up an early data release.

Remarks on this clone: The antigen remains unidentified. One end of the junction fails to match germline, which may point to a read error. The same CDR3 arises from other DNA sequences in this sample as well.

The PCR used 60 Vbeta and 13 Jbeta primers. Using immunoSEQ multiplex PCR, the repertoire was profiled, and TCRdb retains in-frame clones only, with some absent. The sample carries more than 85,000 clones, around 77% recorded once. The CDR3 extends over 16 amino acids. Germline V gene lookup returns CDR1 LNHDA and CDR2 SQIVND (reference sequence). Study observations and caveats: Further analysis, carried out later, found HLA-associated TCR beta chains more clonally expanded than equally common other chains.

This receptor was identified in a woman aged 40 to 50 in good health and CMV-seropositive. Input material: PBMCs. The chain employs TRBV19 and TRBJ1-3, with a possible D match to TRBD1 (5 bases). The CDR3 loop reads CASSLVRASSGNTIYF. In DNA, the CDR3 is TGCGCCAGTAGTTTGGTCAGGGCATCCTCTGGAAACACCATATATTTT.